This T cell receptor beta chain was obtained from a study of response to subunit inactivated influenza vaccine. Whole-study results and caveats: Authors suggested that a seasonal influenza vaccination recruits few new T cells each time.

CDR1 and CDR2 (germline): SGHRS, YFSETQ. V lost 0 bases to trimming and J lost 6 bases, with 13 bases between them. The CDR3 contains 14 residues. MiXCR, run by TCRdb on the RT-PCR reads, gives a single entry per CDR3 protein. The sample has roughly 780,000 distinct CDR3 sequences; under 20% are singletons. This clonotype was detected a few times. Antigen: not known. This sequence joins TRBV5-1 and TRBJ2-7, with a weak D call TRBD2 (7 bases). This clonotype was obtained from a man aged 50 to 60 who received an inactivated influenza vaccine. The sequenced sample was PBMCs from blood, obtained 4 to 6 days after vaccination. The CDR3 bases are TGCGCCAGCAGCTTGGAGGGGGGGCCCCTCGAGCAGTACTTC. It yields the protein CASSLEGGPLEQYF.